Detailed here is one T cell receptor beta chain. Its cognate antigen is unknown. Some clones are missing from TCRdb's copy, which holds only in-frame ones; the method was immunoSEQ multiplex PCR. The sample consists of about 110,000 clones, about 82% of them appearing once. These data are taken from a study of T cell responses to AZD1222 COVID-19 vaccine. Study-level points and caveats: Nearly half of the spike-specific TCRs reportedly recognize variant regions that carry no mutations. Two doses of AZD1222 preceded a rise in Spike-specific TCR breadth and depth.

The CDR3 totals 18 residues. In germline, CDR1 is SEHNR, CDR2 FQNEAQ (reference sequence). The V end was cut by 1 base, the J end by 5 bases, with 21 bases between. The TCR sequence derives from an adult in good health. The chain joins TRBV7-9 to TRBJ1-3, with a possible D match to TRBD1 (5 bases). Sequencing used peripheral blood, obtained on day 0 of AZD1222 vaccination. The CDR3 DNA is TGTGCCAGCAGCTTAGGGGTTGGGACGGGGAAGGCTCGAAACACCATATATTTT. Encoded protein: CASSLGVGTGKARNTIYF. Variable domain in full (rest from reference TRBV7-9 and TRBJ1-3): DTGVSQNPRHKITKRGQNVTFRCDPISEHNRLYWYRQTLGQGPEFLTYFQNEAQLEKSRLLSDRFSAERPKGSFSTLEIQRTEQGDSAMYLCASSLGVGTGKARNTIYFGEGSWLTVV.